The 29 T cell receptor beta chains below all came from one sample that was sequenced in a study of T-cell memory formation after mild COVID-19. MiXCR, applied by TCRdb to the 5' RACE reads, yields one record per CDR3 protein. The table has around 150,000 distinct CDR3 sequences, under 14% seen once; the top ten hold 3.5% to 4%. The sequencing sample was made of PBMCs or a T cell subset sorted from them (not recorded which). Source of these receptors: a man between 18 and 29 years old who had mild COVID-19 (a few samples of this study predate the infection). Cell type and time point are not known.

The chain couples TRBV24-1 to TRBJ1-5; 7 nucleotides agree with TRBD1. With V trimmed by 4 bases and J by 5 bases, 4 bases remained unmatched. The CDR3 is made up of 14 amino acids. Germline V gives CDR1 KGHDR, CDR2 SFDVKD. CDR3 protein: CATSEPGQYQPQHF. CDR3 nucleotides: TGTGCCACCAGTGAACCGGGACAGTATCAGCCCCAGCATTTT.

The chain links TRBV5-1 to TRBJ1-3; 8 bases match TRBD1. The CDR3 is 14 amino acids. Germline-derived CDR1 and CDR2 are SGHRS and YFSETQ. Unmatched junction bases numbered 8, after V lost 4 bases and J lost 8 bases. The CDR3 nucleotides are TGCGCCAGCAGCGAGACAGGGGAGGCACACACCATATATTTT. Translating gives CASSETGEAHTIYF.

The chain's CDR3 is CASKDSGRVYEQYF. CDR3 DNA: TGTGCCAGCAAAGACTCGGGGAGAGTCTACGAGCAGTACTTC. The V gene is TRBV2, the J gene TRBJ2-7; TRBD2 might be the D (5 bases). CDR3 size: 14 residues. The V gene's germline CDR1 is SNHLY and CDR2 FYNNEI. The ends were cut back, 7 bases at V and 3 bases at J, with 16 bases in the middle.

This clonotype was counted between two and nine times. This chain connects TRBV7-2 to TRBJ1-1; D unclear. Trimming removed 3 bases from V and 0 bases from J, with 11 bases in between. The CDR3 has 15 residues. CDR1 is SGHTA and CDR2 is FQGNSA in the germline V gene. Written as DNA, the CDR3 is TGTGCCAGCAGCTTTCGGCGGATTTTGAACACTGAAGCTTTCTTT. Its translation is CASSFRRILNTEAFF.

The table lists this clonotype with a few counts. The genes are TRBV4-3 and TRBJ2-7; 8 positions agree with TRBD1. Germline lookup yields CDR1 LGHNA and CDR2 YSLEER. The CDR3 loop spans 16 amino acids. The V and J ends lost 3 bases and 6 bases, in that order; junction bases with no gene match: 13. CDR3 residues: CASSQLAGGQVFEQYF. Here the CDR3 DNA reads TGCGCCAGCAGCCAGCTAGCCGGGGGACAGGTGTTCGAGCAGTACTTC.

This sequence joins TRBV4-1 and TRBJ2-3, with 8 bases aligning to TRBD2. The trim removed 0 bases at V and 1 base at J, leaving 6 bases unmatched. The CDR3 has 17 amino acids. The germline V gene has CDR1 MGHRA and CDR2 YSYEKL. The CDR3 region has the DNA TGCGCCAGCAGCCAAGAGTTCACAGCGGGGGGCACAGATACGCAGTATTTT. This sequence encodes CASSQEFTAGGTDTQYF.

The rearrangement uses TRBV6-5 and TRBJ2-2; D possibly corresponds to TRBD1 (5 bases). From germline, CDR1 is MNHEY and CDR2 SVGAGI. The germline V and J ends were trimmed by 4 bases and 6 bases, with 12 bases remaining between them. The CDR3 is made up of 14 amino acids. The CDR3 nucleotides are TGTGCCAGCAGTTTCTCCAGGGCTCCCGGGGAGCTGTTTTTT. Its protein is CASSFSRAPGELFF.

In DNA form, the CDR3 reads TGTGCCAGCAGTTACGTGGGGAGCTCCTACAATGAGCAGTTCTTC. Protein sequence: CASSYVGSSYNEQFF. J is TRBJ2-1 and V is TRBV6-5; the D gene is possibly TRBD2 (5 bases). The germline V and J ends were trimmed by 2 bases and 0 bases, with 8 bases remaining between them. From germline, CDR1 is MNHEY and CDR2 SVGAGI. The CDR3 extends over 15 amino acids.

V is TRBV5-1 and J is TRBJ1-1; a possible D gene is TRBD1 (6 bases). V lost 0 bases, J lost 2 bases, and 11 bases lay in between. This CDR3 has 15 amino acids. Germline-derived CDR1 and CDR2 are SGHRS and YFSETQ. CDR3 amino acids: CASSLVQGSNTEAFF. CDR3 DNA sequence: TGCGCCAGCAGCTTGGTTCAGGGGAGTAACACTGAAGCTTTCTTT.

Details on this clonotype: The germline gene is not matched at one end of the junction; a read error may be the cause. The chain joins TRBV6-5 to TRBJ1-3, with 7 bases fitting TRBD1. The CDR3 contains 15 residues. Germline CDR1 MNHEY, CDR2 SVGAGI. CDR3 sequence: CASRLTGTDGSTIYF. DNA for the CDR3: TGTGCCAGCAGATTAACCGGGACAGATGGAAGCACCATATATTTT.

CDR3 DNA sequence: TGTGCCGGAAAAAAAGAGACCCAGTACTTC. Protein: CAGKKETQYF. This chain joins TRBV2 and TRBJ2-5; the D is unclear. The CDR3 has 10 residues. Germline V gives CDR1 SNHLY, CDR2 FYNNEI. V lost 11 bases and J lost 3, with 7 bases in between.

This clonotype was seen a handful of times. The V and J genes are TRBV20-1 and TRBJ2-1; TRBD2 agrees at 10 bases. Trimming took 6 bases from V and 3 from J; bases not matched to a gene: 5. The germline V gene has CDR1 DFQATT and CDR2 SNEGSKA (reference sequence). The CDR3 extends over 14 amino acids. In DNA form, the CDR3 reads TGCAGTGCCACTAGCGGGGTCCTCTACAATGAGCAGTTCTTC. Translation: CSATSGVLYNEQFF.

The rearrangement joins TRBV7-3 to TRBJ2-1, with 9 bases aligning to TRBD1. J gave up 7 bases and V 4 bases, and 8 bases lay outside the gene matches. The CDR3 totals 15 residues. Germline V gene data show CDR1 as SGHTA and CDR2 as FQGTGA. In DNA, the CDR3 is TGTGCCAGCAGCTCCCTGGGACAGGGTGGGAATGAGCAGTTCTTC. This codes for CASSSLGQGGNEQFF.

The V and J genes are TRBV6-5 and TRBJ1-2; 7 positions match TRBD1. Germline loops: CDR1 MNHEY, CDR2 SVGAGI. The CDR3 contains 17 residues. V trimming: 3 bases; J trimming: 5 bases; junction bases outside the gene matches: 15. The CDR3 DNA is TGTGCCAGCAGTTATGGTAGAGGGGGCGAAAACCTTTATGGCTACACCTTC. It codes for CASSYGRGGENLYGYTF.

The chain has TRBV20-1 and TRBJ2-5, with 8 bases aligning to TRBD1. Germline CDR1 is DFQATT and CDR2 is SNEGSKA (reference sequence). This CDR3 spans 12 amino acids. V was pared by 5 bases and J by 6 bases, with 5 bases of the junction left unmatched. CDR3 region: CSAPGQGKTQYF. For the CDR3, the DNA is TGCAGTGCTCCCGGACAGGGAAAGACCCAGTACTTC.

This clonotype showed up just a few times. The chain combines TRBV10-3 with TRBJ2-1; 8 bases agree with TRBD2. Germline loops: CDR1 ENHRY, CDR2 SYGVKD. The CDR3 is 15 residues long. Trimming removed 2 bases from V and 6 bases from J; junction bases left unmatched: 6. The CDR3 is CAISETPGGVNEQFF. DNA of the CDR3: TGTGCCATCAGTGAGACCCCCGGGGGGGTCAATGAGCAGTTCTTC.

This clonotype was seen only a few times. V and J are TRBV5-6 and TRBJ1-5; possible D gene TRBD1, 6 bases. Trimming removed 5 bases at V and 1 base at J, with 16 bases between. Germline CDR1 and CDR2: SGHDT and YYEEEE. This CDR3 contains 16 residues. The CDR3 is CASSFRQGLSNQPQHF. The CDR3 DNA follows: TGTGCCAGCAGTTTTCGTCAGGGGTTGAGCAATCAGCCCCAGCATTTT.

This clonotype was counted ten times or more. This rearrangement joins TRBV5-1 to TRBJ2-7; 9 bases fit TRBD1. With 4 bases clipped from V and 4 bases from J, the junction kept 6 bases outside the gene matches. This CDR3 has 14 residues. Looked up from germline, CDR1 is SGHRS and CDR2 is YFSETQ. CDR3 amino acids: CASSPGQGVYEQYF. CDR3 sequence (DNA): TGCGCCAGCAGCCCGGGACAGGGAGTTTACGAGCAGTACTTC. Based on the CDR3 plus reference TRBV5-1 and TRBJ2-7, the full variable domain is KAGVTQTPRYLIKTRGQQVTLSCSPISGHRSVSWYQQTPGQGLQFLFEYFSETQRNKGNFPGRFSGRQFSNSRSEMNVSTLELGDSALYLCASSPGQGVYEQYFGPGTRLTVT.

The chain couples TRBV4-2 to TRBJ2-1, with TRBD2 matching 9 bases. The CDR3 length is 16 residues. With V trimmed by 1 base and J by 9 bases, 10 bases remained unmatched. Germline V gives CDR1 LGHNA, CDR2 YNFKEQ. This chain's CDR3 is CASSQAPPAGGREQFF. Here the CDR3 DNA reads TGTGCCAGCAGCCAAGCTCCTCCAGCGGGGGGACGTGAGCAGTTCTTC.

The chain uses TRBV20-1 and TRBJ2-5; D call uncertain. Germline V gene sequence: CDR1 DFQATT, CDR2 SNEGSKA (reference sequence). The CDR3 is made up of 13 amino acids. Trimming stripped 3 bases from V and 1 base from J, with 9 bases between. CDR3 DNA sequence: TGCAGTGCTAGGGGTCGTGTCCAAGAGACCCAGTACTTC. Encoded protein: CSARGRVQETQYF.

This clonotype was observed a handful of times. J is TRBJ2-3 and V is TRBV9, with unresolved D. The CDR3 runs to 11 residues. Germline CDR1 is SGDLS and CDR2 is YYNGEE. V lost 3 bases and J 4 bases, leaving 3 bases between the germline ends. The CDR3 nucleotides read TGTGCCAGCAGCGCGTCAGATACGCAGTATTTT. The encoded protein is CASSASDTQYF.

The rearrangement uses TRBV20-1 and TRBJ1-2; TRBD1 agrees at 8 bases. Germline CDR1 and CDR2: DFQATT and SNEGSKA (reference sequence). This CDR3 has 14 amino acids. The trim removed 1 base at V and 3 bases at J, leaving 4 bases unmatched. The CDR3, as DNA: TGCAGTGCTAGAGCCAGGGGGCATGACTATGGCTACACCTTC. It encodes CSARARGHDYGYTF.

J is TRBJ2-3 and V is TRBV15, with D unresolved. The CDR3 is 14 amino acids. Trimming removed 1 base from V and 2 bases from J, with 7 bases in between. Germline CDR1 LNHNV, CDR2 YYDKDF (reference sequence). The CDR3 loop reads CATSRVRTTDTQYF. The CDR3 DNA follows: TGTGCCACCAGCAGAGTCCGTACCACAGATACGCAGTATTTT. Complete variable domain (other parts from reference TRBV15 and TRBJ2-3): DAMVIQNPRYQVTQFGKPVTLSCSQTLNHNVMYWYQQKSSQAPKLLFHYYDKDFNNEADTPDNFQSRRPNTSFCFLDIRSPGLGDTAMYLCATSRVRTTDTQYFGPGTRLTVL.

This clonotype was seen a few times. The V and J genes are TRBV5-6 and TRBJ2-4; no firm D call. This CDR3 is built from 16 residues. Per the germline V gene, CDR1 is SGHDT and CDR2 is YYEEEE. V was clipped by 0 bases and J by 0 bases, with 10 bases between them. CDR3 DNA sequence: TGTGCCAGCAGCTTGGCGTCAGAAATAGCCAAAAACATTCAGTACTTC. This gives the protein CASSLASEIAKNIQYF.

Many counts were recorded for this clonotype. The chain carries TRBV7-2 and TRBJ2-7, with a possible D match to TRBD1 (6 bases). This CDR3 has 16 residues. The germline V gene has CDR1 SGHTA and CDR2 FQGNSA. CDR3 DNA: TGTGCCAGCAGAACTACGGGGCAGGGGCGCTCCCACGAGCAGTACGTC. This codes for CASRTTGQGRSHEQYV.

This chain's CDR3 is CATSRELPGKRYNQPQHF. The CDR3 DNA reads as TGTGCCACCAGCAGAGAACTCCCGGGAAAGAGGTACAATCAGCCCCAGCATTTT. V usage is TRBV15 and J usage is TRBJ1-5, with D hard to call. Germline-derived CDR1 and CDR2 are LNHNV and YYDKDF (reference sequence). This CDR3 region has 18 residues. V was clipped by 0 bases and J by 3 bases, with 18 bases between them.

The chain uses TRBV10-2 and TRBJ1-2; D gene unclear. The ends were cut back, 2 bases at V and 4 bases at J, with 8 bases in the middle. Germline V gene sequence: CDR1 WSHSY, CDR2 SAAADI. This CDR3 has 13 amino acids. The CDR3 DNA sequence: TGCGCCAGCAGTGAGGTGGCTGGCTATGGCTACACCTTC. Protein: CASSEVAGYGYTF.

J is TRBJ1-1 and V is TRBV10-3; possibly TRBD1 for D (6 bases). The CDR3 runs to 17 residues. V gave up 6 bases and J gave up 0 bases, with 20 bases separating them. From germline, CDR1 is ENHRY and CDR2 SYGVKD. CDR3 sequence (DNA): TGTGCCATCAGGCCGGGGGAGGGGACACAGATGAACACTGAAGCTTTCTTT. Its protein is CAIRPGEGTQMNTEAFF.

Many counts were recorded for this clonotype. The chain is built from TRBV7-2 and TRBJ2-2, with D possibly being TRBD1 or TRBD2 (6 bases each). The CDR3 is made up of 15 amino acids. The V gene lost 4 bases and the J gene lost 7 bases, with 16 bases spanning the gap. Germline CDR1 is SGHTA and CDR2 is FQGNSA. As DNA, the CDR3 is TGTGCCAGCAGCTCGCAGGGGAGGATAAACGGGGAGCTGTTTTTT. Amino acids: CASSSQGRINGELFF.